This record concerns one TCR beta chain sequence. The antigen it binds to is not known. No base quality information exists; no much larger clone differs at one position. Other DNA variants within this sample encode the same CDR3. The donors were healthy, HIV-negative adults with no recently reported acute infections or vaccinations. Only Caucasian adults living in Nashville, Tennessee, USA were represented among the donors. CD4+ T cells were enriched through magnetic negative selection, after which naive cells were positively selected on CD45RA and the remaining negative fraction served as the memory subset. Blood was obtained by leukapheresis, after which PBMCs were separated by Ficoll-Histopaque density gradient centrifugation and cryopreserved in liquid nitrogen vapor phase. Analytical flow cytometry was used to check the purity and quantity of each magnetically sorted T cell population. From each sorted fraction, genomic DNA was isolated and quantified by UV absorbance on a Nanodrop 2000c.

TCR CDR3 regions were amplified from genomic DNA by multiplex PCR using the deep immunoSEQ assay. Extracted genomic DNA from each cell subset was spread evenly across all wells of several immunoSEQ 96-well plates, with each plate serving as a replicate. For sorted subsets, each replicate PCR was loaded with about 0.2 ug genomic DNA, equivalent to 30,000 or so T cell genomes. Purified libraries were quantified with a Qubit 3.0 fluorometer, sized on a Bioanalyzer 2100, and re-quantified with the KAPA Library Quantification kit. Every immunoSEQ 96-well plate was sequenced on a dedicated single-read 150-cycle Illumina NextSeq 550 flow cell. The source study handled its data this way. The immunoSEQ output contained only junctional sequences without quality scores, so filtering could not match that applied to full-length reads. Sequences were annotated with PyIR, a Python wrapper for IgBLAST v1.9, using IMGT germline references to assign V/J genes and CDR3. Reads were filtered out if the reads had weak V/J assignments (E-value above 1e-6), no CDR3, stop codons, out-of-frame junctions, or ambiguous translated residues. V3J clonotypes were defined as sequences sharing the same inferred V gene, J gene, and CDR3 amino acid sequence. Percentage overlap between repertoires was computed as shared unique clonotypes divided by the size of the smaller repertoire. RTK rarefaction, the Chao1 estimator, and Recon v2.1 estimates of unobserved clonotypes were used to assess repertoire richness. OLGA was used to compute generation probabilities for all TCRbeta clonotypes that the gDNA method yielded from a handful of donors. TCRdb's version of the immuneACCESS table is confined to in-frame rearrangements and falls short of the full clone set. An unresolved V gene accounts for under half of the shortfall where checked; the remainder is of unknown origin. From that table come the V and J calls and clone size; the DNA was used to work out D and trimming. This sample lists 1.4 million to 1.5 million clones; over 95% were detected once. Roughly 1.2% of the sample is in the top ten clones.

This record comes from a study of shared clonotypes between healthy human individuals (dated by TCRdb to about 2020). For the wider study: Two women and three men aged 18 to 49 years were included in the cohort. For each donor, CD4 naive and CD4 memory were each given three plates, CD8 naive was given two plates, and CD8 memory was given one plate. To estimate repertoire size and how much clonotype sharing occurs between individuals, the study deeply sequenced the blood TCR repertoires of roughly 5 healthy adults. Different laboratories and diverse techniques were used to prepare libraries and sequence TCR repertoires, to increase sequencing depth and limit assay-specific biases. Between about 0.85 and 9.5 billion PBMCs per donor were obtained by leukapheresis. Results and caveats for the whole study, not just this receptor: Because the study included only a small number of donors, the genetic and exposure-history diversity represented was limited. Larger estimated clonotype richness was generally found for naive subsets than for memory subsets. When several donors were compared, the shared fraction of clonotypes was approximately 5% for naive CD4, about 4% for naive CD8, roughly 2.5% for memory CD4, and 0.35% to 0.5% for memory CD8. Even with the large sequencing depth, rarefaction of the sorted-subset datasets indicated that sequencing was incomplete. Pairwise subsampling led to the expectation that sequencing depth would affect the degree of clonotype sharing among donors. Clonotypes shared by all four sorted-subset donors showed higher generation probabilities than non-shared clonotypes. Sampling was restricted to blood, and TCR repertoires in tissues likely differ from the TCR repertoires found in blood.

The CDR3, cysteine through phenylalanine, is 13 amino acids long. Kept here is only the CDR3 DNA, which spans 39 bases and is read in frame from base 1. Cut back by 3 bases and 1 base, the V and J ends lie 6 bases apart. The germline V gene gives CDR1 as KGHSH and CDR2 as LQKENI. This TCR derives from a man younger than 45 in good health. Material for sequencing was naive CD4+ T cells sorted from blood. Interpreted using the paper, the cell subset or site label stands for: CD45RA+ positively selected. The V gene is TRBV18 and the J gene is TRBJ1-1; no D gene is confidently identified. CDR3 sequence: CASSPKANTEAFF. The sequence in DNA is TGTGCCAGCTCACCTAAAGCGAACACTGAAGCTTTCTTT.